Listed below are T cell receptor beta chains from one sample, sequenced in a study of T cells in Graves' hyperthyroidism and ophthalmopathy. From the multiplex PCR reads, TCRdb called clonotypes with MiXCR, one entry per CDR3 protein. The profile shows 750,000 to 900,000 distinct CDR3 sequences, roughly 37% of them singletons. The sample taken for sequencing was blood. The receptors come from a man in his late teens or twenties with Graves' hyperthyroidism. Each CDR3 is given with its conserved first and last residue. A D gene is named only where the DNA matches it firmly. Rows may omit the clone size; those that give it use once, few, many or a size class.

V gene: TRBV11-2
J gene: TRBJ1-1
D gene: NA
clone size: many
CDR3 protein: CASSLASTEAFF
CDR3 DNA: TGTGCCAGCAGCCTTGCGAGCACTGAAGCTTTCTTT

V gene: TRBV7-9
J gene: TRBJ1-2
D gene: NA
clone size: once
CDR3 protein: CASSLRDGGNYGYTF
CDR3 DNA: TGTGCCAGCAGCTTACGGGACGGGGGGAACTATGGCTACACCTTC

V gene: TRBV11-1
J gene: TRBJ1-3
D gene: NA
clone size: many
CDR3 protein: CASTHVGSGNTIYF
CDR3 DNA: TGTGCCAGCACGCATGTCGGCTCTGGAAACACCATATATTTT

V gene: TRBV15
J gene: TRBJ2-2
D gene: TRBD2
clone size: many
CDR3 protein: CATSRAGLAGSRGTGELFF
CDR3 DNA: TGTGCCACCAGCAGAGCCGGTCTAGCGGGGAGTCGAGGCACCGGGGAGCTGTTTTTT

V gene: TRBV5-4
J gene: TRBJ2-2
D gene: NA
clone size: few
CDR3 protein: CASSLSPSDTGELFF
CDR3 DNA: TGTGCCAGCAGCTTGTCACCATCCGACACCGGGGAGCTGTTTTTT

V gene: TRBV7-2
J gene: TRBJ1-3
D gene: NA
clone size: NA
CDR3 protein: CASSLAPSFSGNTIYF
CDR3 DNA: TGTGCCAGCAGCTTAGCTCCTTCTTTCTCTGGAAACACCATATATTTT

V gene: TRBV2
J gene: TRBJ1-5
D gene: NA
clone size: NA
CDR3 protein: CASLGFRGNQPQHF
CDR3 DNA: TGTGCCAGCCTGGGGTTCCGGGGCAATCAGCCCCAGCATTTT

V gene: TRBV7-2
J gene: TRBJ2-7
D gene: NA
clone size: NA
CDR3 protein: CASSLSGTRAYEQYF
CDR3 DNA: TGTGCCAGCAGCTTAAGTGGGACACGAGCCTACGAGCAGTACTTC

V gene: TRBV24-1
J gene: TRBJ2-1
D gene: NA
clone size: NA
CDR3 protein: CATSRARATHNEQFF
CDR3 DNA: TGTGCCACCAGTCGGGCCCGCGCCACCCACAATGAGCAGTTCTTC

V gene: TRBV7-9
J gene: TRBJ2-5
D gene: NA
clone size: once
CDR3 protein: CASSHGVLGETQYF
CDR3 DNA: TGTGCCAGCAGCCATGGGGTGTTAGGGGAGACCCAGTACTTC

V gene: TRBV19
J gene: TRBJ2-5
D gene: NA
clone size: NA
CDR3 protein: CASSIGRGLQETQYF
CDR3 DNA: TGTGCCAGTAGTATAGGCCGGGGCCTTCAAGAGACCCAGTACTTC

V gene: TRBV25-1
J gene: TRBJ2-5
D gene: TRBD1
clone size: many
CDR3 protein: CASSDKGAPGETQYF
CDR3 DNA: TGTGCCAGCAGCGATAAGGGGGCGCCGGGAGAGACCCAGTACTTC

V gene: TRBV2
J gene: TRBJ2-7
D gene: NA
clone size: NA
CDR3 protein: CASSQDNRVYEQYF
CDR3 DNA: TGCGCCAGCAGCCAAGATAATCGGGTCTACGAGCAGTACTTC

V gene: TRBV19
J gene: TRBJ1-5
D gene: NA
clone size: NA
CDR3 protein: CASSNLQYDRSNQPQHF
CDR3 DNA: TGTGCCAGTAGTAACCTACAGTACGACAGAAGCAATCAGCCCCAGCATTTT

V gene: TRBV7-9
J gene: TRBJ2-7
D gene: TRBD1
clone size: NA
CDR3 protein: CASSLGTVPYEQYF
CDR3 DNA: TGTGCCAGCAGTCTTGGGACAGTTCCTTACGAGCAGTACTTC

V gene: TRBV20-1
J gene: TRBJ1-6
D gene: TRBD1
clone size: NA
CDR3 protein: CSAIPGTGNSPLHF
CDR3 DNA: TGCAGTGCTATTCCCGGGACAGGGAACTCACCCCTCCACTTT

V gene: TRBV11-2
J gene: TRBJ2-5
D gene: NA
clone size: NA
CDR3 protein: CASSLGNPETQYF
CDR3 DNA: TGTGCCAGCAGCTTAGGGAATCCCGAGACCCAGTACTTC

V gene: TRBV10-3
J gene: TRBJ2-7
D gene: NA
clone size: NA
CDR3 protein: CAISEGHNRETYEQYF
CDR3 DNA: TGTGCCATCAGTGAGGGACATAACAGGGAAACCTACGAGCAGTACTTC

V gene: TRBV15
J gene: TRBJ2-7
D gene: TRBD1
clone size: NA
CDR3 protein: CATSRPEGQGVYEQYF
CDR3 DNA: TGTGCCACCAGCAGACCCGAGGGACAGGGGGTCTACGAGCAGTACTTC

V gene: TRBV7-2
J gene: TRBJ2-7
D gene: TRBD2
clone size: NA
CDR3 protein: CASSQAPGGEQYF
CDR3 DNA: TGTGCCAGCAGCCAGGCCCCGGGGGGCGAGCAGTACTTC

V gene: TRBV7-2
J gene: TRBJ2-7
D gene: TRBD2
clone size: NA
CDR3 protein: CASSLLSSGNYEQYF
CDR3 DNA: TGTGCCAGCAGCTTGCTATCTAGCGGGAACTACGAGCAGTACTTC

V gene: TRBV7-2
J gene: TRBJ2-7
D gene: NA
clone size: NA
CDR3 protein: CASSSVTGVGTGEQYF
CDR3 DNA: TGTGCCAGCAGCTCCGTAACGGGGGTAGGGACCGGGGAGCAGTACTTC

V gene: TRBV12-3/TRBV12-4
J gene: TRBJ2-7
D gene: NA
clone size: NA
CDR3 protein: CASSPWAGGSYEQYF
CDR3 DNA: TGTGCCAGCAGCCCGTGGGCAGGTGGCTCCTACGAGCAGTACTTC

V gene: TRBV29-1
J gene: TRBJ1-1
D gene: NA
clone size: NA
CDR3 protein: CSVGTVGSTEAFF
CDR3 DNA: TGCAGCGTTGGGACAGTGGGGTCAACTGAAGCTTTCTTT

V gene: TRBV20-1
J gene: TRBJ2-5
D gene: NA
clone size: many
CDR3 protein: CSASSDIGGRGQYF
CDR3 DNA: TGCAGTGCTAGTAGCGATATAGGAGGTCGGGGCCAGTACTTC

V gene: TRBV6-5
J gene: TRBJ2-5
D gene: TRBD2
clone size: NA
CDR3 protein: CASNMWRGGETQYF
CDR3 DNA: TGTGCCAGCAACATGTGGCGGGGGGGCGAGACCCAGTACTTC

V gene: TRBV10-3
J gene: TRBJ1-1
D gene: NA
clone size: few
CDR3 protein: CAISESRGRTGGTEAFF
CDR3 DNA: TGTGCCATCAGTGAGTCGAGGGGCAGAACGGGCGGGACTGAAGCTTTCTTT

V gene: TRBV7-2
J gene: TRBJ1-1
D gene: NA
clone size: few
CDR3 protein: CASSFYRESEAFF
CDR3 DNA: TGTGCCAGCAGCTTTTACAGGGAGTCTGAAGCTTTCTTT

V gene: TRBV6-1
J gene: TRBJ1-5
D gene: NA
clone size: NA
CDR3 protein: CASSEGITGKAQHF
CDR3 DNA: TGTGCCAGCAGTGAAGGGATAACAGGGAAGGCCCAGCATTTT

V gene: TRBV25-1
J gene: TRBJ2-2
D gene: NA
clone size: many
CDR3 protein: CASSEYFTGELFF
CDR3 DNA: TGTGCCAGCAGTGAATATTTCACCGGGGAGCTGTTTTTT

V gene: TRBV9
J gene: TRBJ2-5
D gene: NA
clone size: few
CDR3 protein: CASSVDWGETQYF
CDR3 DNA: TGTGCCAGCAGCGTAGATTGGGGGGAGACCCAGTACTTC

V gene: TRBV6-1
J gene: TRBJ2-6
D gene: TRBD2
clone size: NA
CDR3 protein: CASSREGTGANVLTF
CDR3 DNA: TGTGCCAGCAGCAGGGAGGGAACCGGGGCCAACGTCCTGACTTTC

V gene: TRBV20-1
J gene: TRBJ1-5
D gene: TRBD1
clone size: NA
CDR3 protein: CSALRGAGGSNQPQHF
CDR3 DNA: TGCAGTGCTTTAAGGGGGGCAGGGGGCAGCAATCAGCCCCAGCATTTT

V gene: TRBV7-2
J gene: TRBJ2-7
D gene: TRBD2
clone size: NA
CDR3 protein: CASSLSGRHEQYF
CDR3 DNA: TGTGCCAGCAGCTTAAGCGGGAGGCACGAGCAGTACTTC

V gene: TRBV9
J gene: TRBJ1-1
D gene: NA
clone size: NA
CDR3 protein: CASSVEDSPEAFF
CDR3 DNA: TGTGCCAGCAGCGTTGAAGACAGCCCTGAAGCTTTCTTT

V gene: TRBV19
J gene: TRBJ2-3
D gene: NA
clone size: few
CDR3 protein: CASSIALWVTQYF
CDR3 DNA: TGTGCCAGTAGTATAGCGCTTTGGGTTACGCAGTATTTT

V gene: TRBV14
J gene: TRBJ2-2
D gene: NA
clone size: NA
CDR3 protein: CASSVRDGGGGELFF
CDR3 DNA: TGTGCCAGCAGCGTCCGGGACGGAGGTGGCGGGGAGCTGTTTTTT

V gene: TRBV20-1
J gene: TRBJ1-5
D gene: TRBD1
clone size: many
CDR3 protein: CSASGTGEPQHF
CDR3 DNA: TGCAGTGCTTCCGGGACAGGGGAGCCCCAGCATTTT

V gene: TRBV19
J gene: TRBJ2-2
D gene: TRBD2
clone size: few
CDR3 protein: CASSIGARLADTGELFF
CDR3 DNA: TGTGCCAGTAGTATAGGGGCGAGACTAGCGGACACCGGGGAGCTGTTTTTT

V gene: TRBV7-9
J gene: TRBJ2-5
D gene: NA
clone size: many
CDR3 protein: CASSPRLASQETQYF
CDR3 DNA: TGTGCCAGCAGCCCTCGTCTAGCGTCACAAGAGACCCAGTACTTC

V gene: TRBV20-1
J gene: TRBJ1-2
D gene: TRBD1
clone size: many
CDR3 protein: CSARKGALSGYTF
CDR3 DNA: TGCAGTGCTAGAAAGGGGGCTTTATCTGGCTACACCTTC

V gene: TRBV7-8
J gene: TRBJ2-7
D gene: TRBD2
clone size: NA
CDR3 protein: CASSSGLAGFSYEQYF
CDR3 DNA: TGTGCCAGCAGCTCGGGACTAGCGGGATTCTCCTACGAGCAGTACTTC

V gene: TRBV2
J gene: TRBJ2-5
D gene: NA
clone size: few
CDR3 protein: CASGWDPSGRETQYF
CDR3 DNA: TGTGCCAGCGGATGGGACCCCTCGGGGCGGGAGACCCAGTACTTC

V gene: TRBV12-3/TRBV12-4
J gene: TRBJ1-6
D gene: NA
clone size: NA
CDR3 protein: CASSPTTGSRYSPLHF
CDR3 DNA: TGTGCCAGCAGCCCCACAACCGGGAGTCGGTATTCACCCCTCCACTTT

V gene: TRBV4-1
J gene: TRBJ2-2
D gene: NA
clone size: NA
CDR3 protein: CTGSQEWGELFF
CDR3 DNA: TGCACCGGCAGCCAAGAATGGGGGGAGCTGTTTTTT

V gene: TRBV7-9
J gene: TRBJ1-1
D gene: NA
clone size: NA
CDR3 protein: CASSVAQATGTEAFF
CDR3 DNA: TGTGCCAGCAGCGTTGCTCAGGCCACGGGCACTGAAGCTTTCTTT

V gene: TRBV24-1
J gene: TRBJ1-5
D gene: TRBD1
clone size: many
CDR3 protein: CATSTGVNQPQHF
CDR3 DNA: TGTGCCACCAGTACAGGGGTGAACCAGCCCCAGCATTTT

V gene: TRBV6-4
J gene: TRBJ2-7
D gene: TRBD1
clone size: NA
CDR3 protein: CASSPLPGQGNEQYF
CDR3 DNA: TGTGCCAGCAGTCCCCTTCCGGGACAGGGGAACGAGCAGTACTTC

V gene: TRBV7-8
J gene: TRBJ2-5
D gene: TRBD2
clone size: NA
CDR3 protein: CASSLGAGAVKTQYF
CDR3 DNA: TGTGCCAGCAGCTTAGGGGCGGGAGCGGTTAAGACCCAGTACTTC

V gene: TRBV7-9
J gene: TRBJ1-2
D gene: NA
clone size: NA
CDR3 protein: CASSPTRVSNYGYTF
CDR3 DNA: TGTGCCAGCAGTCCCACCCGGGTATCTAACTATGGCTACACCTTC

V gene: TRBV6-5
J gene: TRBJ2-7
D gene: NA
clone size: few
CDR3 protein: CASREETYEQYF
CDR3 DNA: TGTGCCAGCAGAGAGGAAACCTACGAGCAGTACTTC

V gene: TRBV25-1
J gene: TRBJ2-2
D gene: TRBD2
clone size: once
CDR3 protein: CASSVVVAGKLGAGELFF
CDR3 DNA: TGTGCCAGCAGCGTAGTTGTAGCGGGAAAATTGGGGGCCGGGGAGCTGTTTTTT